This TCR beta chain emerged from a study of blood T cells in healthy people across ages. Study outcomes and limitations: The unknown donor CMV status may have confounded expanded clonotype changes.

This clonotype was seen repeatedly, ten times or more. Its target is unknown. Using a J-beta primer mix together with a sample-barcoded 5' primer, a second PCR was run for 7 to 11 cycles. TCRdb redid the calling of the 5' RACE reads with MiXCR, one entry per CDR3 protein. Of roughly 1,700,000 distinct CDR3 sequences in the sample, 28% are singletons; the top ten hold around 7.7%. This CDR3 comprises 13 residues. V lost 7 bases and J lost 6; bases outside the gene matches: 7. Germline assignment: CDR1 DFQATT and CDR2 SNEGSKA (reference sequence). The specimen was blood. The receptor was isolated from a woman younger than 45 in good health. The gene calls are TRBV20-1 and TRBJ2-1; 9 nucleotides align to TRBD2. The CDR3 loop is CSVEAGGGNEQFF. The CDR3 coding sequence is TGCAGTGTCGAGGCGGGAGGGGGCAATGAGCAGTTCTTC.